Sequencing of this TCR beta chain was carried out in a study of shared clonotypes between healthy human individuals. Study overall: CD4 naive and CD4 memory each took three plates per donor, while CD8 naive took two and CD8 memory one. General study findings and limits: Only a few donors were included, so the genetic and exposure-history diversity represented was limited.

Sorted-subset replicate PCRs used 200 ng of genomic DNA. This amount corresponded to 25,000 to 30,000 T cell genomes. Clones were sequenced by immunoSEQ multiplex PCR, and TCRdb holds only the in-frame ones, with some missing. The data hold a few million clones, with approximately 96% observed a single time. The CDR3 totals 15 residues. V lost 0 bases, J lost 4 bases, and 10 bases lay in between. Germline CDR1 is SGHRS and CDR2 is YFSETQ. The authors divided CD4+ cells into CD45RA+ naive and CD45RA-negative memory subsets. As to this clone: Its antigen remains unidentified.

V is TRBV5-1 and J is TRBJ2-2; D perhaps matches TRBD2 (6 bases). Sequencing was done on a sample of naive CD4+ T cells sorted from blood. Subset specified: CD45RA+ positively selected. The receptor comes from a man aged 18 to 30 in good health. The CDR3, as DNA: TGCGCCAGCAGCTTGGTTGGGACTTCCACCGGGGAGCTGTTTTTT. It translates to CASSLVGTSTGELFF.